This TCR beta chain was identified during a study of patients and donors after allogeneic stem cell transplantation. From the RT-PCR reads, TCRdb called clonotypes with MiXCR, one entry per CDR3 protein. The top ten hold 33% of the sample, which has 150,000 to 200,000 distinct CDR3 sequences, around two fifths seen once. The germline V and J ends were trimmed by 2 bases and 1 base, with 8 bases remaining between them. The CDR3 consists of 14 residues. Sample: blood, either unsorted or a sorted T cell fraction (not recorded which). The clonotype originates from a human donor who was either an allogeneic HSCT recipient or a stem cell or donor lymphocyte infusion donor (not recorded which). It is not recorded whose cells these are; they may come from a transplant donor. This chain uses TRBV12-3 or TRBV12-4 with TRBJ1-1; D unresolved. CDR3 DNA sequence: TGTGCCAGCAGTTTACTGCAAGGGAACACTGAAGCTTTCTTT. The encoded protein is CASSLLQGNTEAFF.